This T cell receptor beta chain was found in a study of blood T cell repertoires in COVID-19. Study in general: Some COVID-19 samples were acute and others convalescent; all came from the United States, Italy and Spain. PBMCs, B-cell-depleted T cells, or T cells were the source of the cDNA or gDNA that made up the material.

CDR3 size: 17 residues. In the original workflow: The authors estimated nucleated cell counts from reference gene primer amplification. Data came from immunoSEQ multiplex PCR; TCRdb stores just in-frame clones and leaves some out. D and trimming were read from the DNA, whereas the V and J calls and clone size are those reported in that table. The table has 180,000 or so clones, around 85% seen once; the top ten hold 8% to 10%. The TCR originated in a man aged 55 to 70 with acute or convalescent COVID-19. V is TRBV12-2 and J is TRBJ1-6; the DNA was not used to check the table's D call, TRBD1. TRBV12-2 is annotated as a pseudogene. Sequencing used peripheral blood. The CDR3: CASRLARDRADNSPLHF. Written as DNA, the CDR3 is TGTGCAAGTCGCTTAGCGAGGGACAGGGCTGACAATTCACCCCTCCACTTT.